This TCR beta chain was recovered during a study of blood T cells in healthy people across ages. A sample-barcoded 5' primer and a J-beta primer mix were used in a second PCR of roughly 6 to 11 cycles. MiXCR was run by TCRdb on the 5' RACE reads, yielding one entry per CDR3 protein. Of approximately 730,000 distinct CDR3 sequences in the sample, roughly 45% were seen once. Germline V gives CDR1 SGHNT, CDR2 YENEEA. V was clipped by 1 base and J by 7 bases; unmatched bases: 11. The CDR3 consists of 18 residues. V and J are TRBV11-3 and TRBJ2-1, with 12 bases identical to TRBD2. The source of this sequence is a woman aged 55-70 years in good health. Sequenced: blood. The CDR3 region is CASSLGKTSGSIGNEQFF. The CDR3 nucleotides read TGTGCCAGCAGCTTAGGGAAGACTAGCGGGAGTATTGGGAATGAGCAGTTCTTC.